This T cell receptor beta chain was captured in a study of cytomegalovirus exposure and HLA in healthy donors. Study findings and constraints: According to an earlier analysis, most TCR beta V segments yielded productive rearrangements about 87% or about 30% of the time.

Of note for this clone: Its specificity is not known.

PCR primers comprised 60 Vbeta and 13 Jbeta primers. Sequencing used immunoSEQ multiplex PCR; TCRdb keeps in-frame clones, though not all of them. Its table records approximately 110,000 clones. V lost 7 bases to trimming and J lost 1 base, with 8 bases between them. This CDR3 spans 12 amino acids. Germline lookup yields CDR1 SGHNT and CDR2 YYREEE (reference sequence). What was sequenced was PBMCs. V gene TRBV5-4 combines with J gene TRBJ1-2, with D uncertain. The receptor was derived from a young man in good health and CMV-seronegative. The CDR3 loop reads CASERGNYGYTF. In DNA form, the CDR3 reads TGTGCCAGCGAAAGAGGTAACTATGGCTACACCTTC. Filled out from reference TRBV5-4 and TRBJ1-2, the complete variable domain reads ETGVTQSPTHLIKTRGQQVTLRCSSQSGHNTVSWYQQALGQGPQFIFQYYREEENGRGNFPPRFSGLQFPNYSSELNVNALELDDSALYLCASERGNYGYTFGSGTRLTVV.